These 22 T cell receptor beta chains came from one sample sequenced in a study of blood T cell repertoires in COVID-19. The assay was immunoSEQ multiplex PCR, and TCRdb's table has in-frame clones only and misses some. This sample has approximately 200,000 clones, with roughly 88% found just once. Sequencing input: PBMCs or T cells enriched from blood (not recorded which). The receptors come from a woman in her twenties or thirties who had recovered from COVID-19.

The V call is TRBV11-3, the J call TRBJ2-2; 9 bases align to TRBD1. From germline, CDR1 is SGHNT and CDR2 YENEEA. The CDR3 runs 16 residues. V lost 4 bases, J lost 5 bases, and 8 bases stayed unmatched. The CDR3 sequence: CASSWDGQGLTGELFF. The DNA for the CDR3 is TGTGCCAGCAGCTGGGATGGACAGGGGTTGACCGGGGAGCTGTTTTTT.

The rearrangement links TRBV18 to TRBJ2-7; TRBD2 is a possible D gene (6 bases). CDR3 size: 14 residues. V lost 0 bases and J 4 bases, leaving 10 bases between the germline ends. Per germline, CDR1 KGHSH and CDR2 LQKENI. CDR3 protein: CASSPPTRGYEQYF. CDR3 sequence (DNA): TGTGCCAGCTCACCACCGACGCGGGGTTACGAGCAGTACTTC.

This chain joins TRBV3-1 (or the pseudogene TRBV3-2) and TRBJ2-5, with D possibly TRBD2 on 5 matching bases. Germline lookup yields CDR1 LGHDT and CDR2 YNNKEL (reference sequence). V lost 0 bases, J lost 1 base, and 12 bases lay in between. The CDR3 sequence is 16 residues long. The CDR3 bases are TGTGCCAGCAGCCAAGAGGTTAGCGAGGCCCAAGAGACCCAGTACTTC. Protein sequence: CASSQEVSEAQETQYF.

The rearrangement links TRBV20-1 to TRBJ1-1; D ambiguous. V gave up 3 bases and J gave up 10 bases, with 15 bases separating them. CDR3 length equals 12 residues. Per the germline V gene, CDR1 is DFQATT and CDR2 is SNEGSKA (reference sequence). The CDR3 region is CSASYSRGRAFF. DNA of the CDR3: TGCAGTGCTAGTTATTCTCGGGGAAGAGCTTTCTTT.

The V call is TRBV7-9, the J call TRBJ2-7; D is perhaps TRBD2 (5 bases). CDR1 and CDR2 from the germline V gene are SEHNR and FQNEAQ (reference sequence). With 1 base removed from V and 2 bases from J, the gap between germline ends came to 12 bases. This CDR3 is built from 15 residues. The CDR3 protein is CASSLGTRWPYEQYF. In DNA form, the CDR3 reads TGTGCCAGCAGCTTAGGAACTAGGTGGCCCTACGAGCAGTACTTC.

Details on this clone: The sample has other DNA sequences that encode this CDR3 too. In DNA form, the CDR3 reads TGTGCCAGCAGATACACAGATACGCAGTATTTT. Translating gives CASRYTDTQYF. The chain couples TRBV27 to TRBJ2-3; D ambiguous. The V gene lost 6 bases and the J gene lost 2 bases, with 3 bases spanning the gap. This CDR3 region has 11 residues. Germline CDR1 reads MNHEY; CDR2 reads SMNVEV (reference sequence).

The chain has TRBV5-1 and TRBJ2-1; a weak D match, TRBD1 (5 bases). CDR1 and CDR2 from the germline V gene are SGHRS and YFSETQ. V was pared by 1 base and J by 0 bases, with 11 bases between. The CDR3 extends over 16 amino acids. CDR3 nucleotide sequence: TGCGCCAGCAGCTTGACCACAGGTCTCTCCTACAATGAGCAGTTCTTC. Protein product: CASSLTTGLSYNEQFF.

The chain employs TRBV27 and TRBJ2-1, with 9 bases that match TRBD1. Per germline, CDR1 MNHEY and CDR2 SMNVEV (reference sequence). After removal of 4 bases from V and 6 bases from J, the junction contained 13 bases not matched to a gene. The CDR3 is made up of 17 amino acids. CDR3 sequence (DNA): TGTGCCAGCAGTTCAGGACAGGGGACCGGATGGGGCAATGAGCAGTTCTTC. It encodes CASSSGQGTGWGNEQFF.

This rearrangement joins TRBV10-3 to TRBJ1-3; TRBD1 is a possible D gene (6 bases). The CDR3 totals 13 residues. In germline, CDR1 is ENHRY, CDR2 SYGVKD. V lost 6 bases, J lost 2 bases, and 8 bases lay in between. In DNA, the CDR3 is TGTGCCATCAGAGCAGGGGCTGGAAACACCATATATTTT. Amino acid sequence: CAIRAGAGNTIYF.

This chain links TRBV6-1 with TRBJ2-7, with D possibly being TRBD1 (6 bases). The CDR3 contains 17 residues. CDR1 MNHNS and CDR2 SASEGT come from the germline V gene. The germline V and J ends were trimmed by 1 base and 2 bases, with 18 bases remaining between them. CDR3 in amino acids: CASSEGWGRDTTYEQYF. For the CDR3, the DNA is TGTGCCAGCAGTGAAGGGTGGGGCCGGGACACCACCTACGAGCAGTACTTC.

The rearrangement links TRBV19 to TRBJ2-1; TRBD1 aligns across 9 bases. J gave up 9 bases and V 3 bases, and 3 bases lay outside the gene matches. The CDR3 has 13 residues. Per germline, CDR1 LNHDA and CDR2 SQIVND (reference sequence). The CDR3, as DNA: TGTGCCAGTAGTATTCAGACAGGGGGTGAGCAGTTCTTC. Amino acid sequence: CASSIQTGGEQFF.

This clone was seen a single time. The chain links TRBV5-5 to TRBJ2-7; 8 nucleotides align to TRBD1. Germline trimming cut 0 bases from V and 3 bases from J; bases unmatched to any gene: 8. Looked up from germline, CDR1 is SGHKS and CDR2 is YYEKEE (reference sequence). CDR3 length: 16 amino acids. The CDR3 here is CASSLAVLDRGYEQYF. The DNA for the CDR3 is TGTGCCAGCAGCTTGGCGGTTCTCGACAGGGGCTACGAGCAGTACTTC.

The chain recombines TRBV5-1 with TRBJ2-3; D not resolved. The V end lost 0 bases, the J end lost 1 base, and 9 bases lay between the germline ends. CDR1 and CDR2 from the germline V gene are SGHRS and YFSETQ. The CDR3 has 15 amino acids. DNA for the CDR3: TGCGCCAGCAGCTTGGCTCCCTTCGGCACAGATACGCAGTATTTT. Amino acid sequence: CASSLAPFGTDTQYF.

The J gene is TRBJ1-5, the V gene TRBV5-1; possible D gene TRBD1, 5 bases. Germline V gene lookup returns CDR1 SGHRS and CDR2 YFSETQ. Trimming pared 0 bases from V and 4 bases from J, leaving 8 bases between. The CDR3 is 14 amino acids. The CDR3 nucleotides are TGCGCCAGCAGCTTGGTGGCAGGGAATCAGCCCCAGCATTTT. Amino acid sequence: CASSLVAGNQPQHF.

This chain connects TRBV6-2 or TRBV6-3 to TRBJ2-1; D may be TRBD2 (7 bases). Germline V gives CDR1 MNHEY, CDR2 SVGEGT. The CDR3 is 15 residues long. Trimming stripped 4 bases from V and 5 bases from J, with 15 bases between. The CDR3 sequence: CASSSSGGKDNEQFF. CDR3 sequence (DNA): TGTGCCAGCAGTTCATCGGGGGGCAAGGACAATGAGCAGTTCTTC.

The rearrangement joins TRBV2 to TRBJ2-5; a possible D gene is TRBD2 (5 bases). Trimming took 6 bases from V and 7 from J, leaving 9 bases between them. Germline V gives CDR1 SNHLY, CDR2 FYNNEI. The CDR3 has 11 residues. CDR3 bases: TGTGCCAGCAGAGGTGAGGGGACCCAGTACTTC. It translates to CASRGEGTQYF.

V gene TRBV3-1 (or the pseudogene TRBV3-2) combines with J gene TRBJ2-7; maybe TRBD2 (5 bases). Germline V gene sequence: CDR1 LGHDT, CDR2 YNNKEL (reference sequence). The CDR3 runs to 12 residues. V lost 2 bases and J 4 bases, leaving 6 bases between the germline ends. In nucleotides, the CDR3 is TGTGCCAGCAGCCAATGGAGGTACGAGCAGTACTTC. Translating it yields CASSQWRYEQYF.

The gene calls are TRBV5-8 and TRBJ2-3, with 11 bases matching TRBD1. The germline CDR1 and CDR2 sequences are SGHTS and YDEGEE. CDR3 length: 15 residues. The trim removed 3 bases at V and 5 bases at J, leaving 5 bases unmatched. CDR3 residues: CASSWTGGMEDTQYF. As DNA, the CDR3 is TGTGCCAGCAGCTGGACAGGGGGCATGGAAGATACGCAGTATTTT.

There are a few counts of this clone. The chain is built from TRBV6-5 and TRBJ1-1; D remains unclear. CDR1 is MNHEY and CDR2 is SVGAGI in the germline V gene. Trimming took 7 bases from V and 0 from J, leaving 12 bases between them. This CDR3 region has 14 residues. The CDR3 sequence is CASNAGLMNTEAFF. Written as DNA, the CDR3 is TGTGCCAGCAACGCCGGGTTGATGAACACTGAAGCTTTCTTT.

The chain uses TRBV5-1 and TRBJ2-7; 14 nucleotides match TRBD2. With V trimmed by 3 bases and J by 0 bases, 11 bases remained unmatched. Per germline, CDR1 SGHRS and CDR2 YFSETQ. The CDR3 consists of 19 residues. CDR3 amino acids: CASSSAAGTSGSSSYEQYF. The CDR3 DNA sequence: TGCGCCAGCAGCTCAGCTGCCGGGACTAGCGGGAGCTCCTCCTACGAGCAGTACTTC.

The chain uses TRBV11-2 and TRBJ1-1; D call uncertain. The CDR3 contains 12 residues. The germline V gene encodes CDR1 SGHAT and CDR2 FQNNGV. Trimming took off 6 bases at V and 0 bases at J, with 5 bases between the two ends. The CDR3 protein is CASSTVNTEAFF. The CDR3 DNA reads TGTGCCAGCAGTACGGTGAACACTGAAGCTTTCTTT.

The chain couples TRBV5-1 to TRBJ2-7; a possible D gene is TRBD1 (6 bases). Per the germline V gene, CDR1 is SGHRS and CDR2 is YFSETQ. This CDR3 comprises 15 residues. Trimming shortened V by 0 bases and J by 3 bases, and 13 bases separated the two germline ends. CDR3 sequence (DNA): TGCGCCAGCAGCTTGGCTCGGGACATTGACTACGAGCAGTACTTC. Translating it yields CASSLARDIDYEQYF.